These 32 T cell receptor beta chains share one sample of origin, sequenced in a study of T-cell memory formation after mild COVID-19. TCRdb reanalysed the 5' RACE reads using MiXCR and keeps one entry per CDR3 protein. The data contain fewer than 250,000 distinct CDR3 sequences, roughly 30% of them seen just once; the ten biggest clones take up roughly 11%. Sequencing used PBMCs or a T cell subset sorted from them (not recorded which). Receptors originate from an adult woman who had mild COVID-19 (a few samples of this study predate the infection). Cell type and time point are not known.

This clonotype has more than one count but fewer than ten. The chain joins TRBV5-1 to TRBJ2-7; 10 bases line up with TRBD1. CDR1 and CDR2 from the germline V gene are SGHRS and YFSETQ. The J segment lost 6 bases and the V segment lost 4 bases, leaving 10 bases of the junction unmatched. The CDR3 is 15 amino acids. The DNA of the CDR3 is TGCGCCAGCAGCGACCGACAGGGGGCTAAAGGCGAGCAGTACTTC. Its protein product is CASSDRQGAKGEQYF.

In this sample, this clonotype turned up a few times. The chain joins TRBV11-2 to TRBJ2-1; 10 nucleotides agree with TRBD1. There are 16 residues in the CDR3. Per the germline V gene, CDR1 is SGHAT and CDR2 is FQNNGV. J gave up 2 bases and V 5 bases, and 6 bases lay outside the gene matches. CDR3 sequence: CASSNPGQGTYNEQFF. In DNA form, the CDR3 reads TGTGCCAGCAGCAATCCGGGACAGGGGACCTACAATGAGCAGTTCTTC.

This rearrangement joins TRBV7-3 to TRBJ1-1; 7 bases agree with TRBD1. V lost 5 bases, J lost 0 bases, and 3 bases stayed unmatched. Germline V gene sequence: CDR1 SGHTA, CDR2 FQGTGA. CDR3 length: 14 residues. Here the CDR3 reads CASSMGQMNTEAFF. In nucleotides, the CDR3 is TGTGCCAGCAGCATGGGACAGATGAACACTGAAGCTTTCTTT.

This clonotype has a handful of counts. This chain uses TRBV4-2 with TRBJ1-2; D is undetermined. Germline CDR1 reads LGHNA; CDR2 reads YNFKEQ. The CDR3 is 13 residues long. Trimming removed 4 bases at V and 3 bases at J, with 9 bases between. The CDR3 DNA follows: TGTGCCAGCAGCCCCACCAAGGACTATGGCTACACCTTC. Its protein product is CASSPTKDYGYTF.

CDR3 nucleotide sequence: TGTGCCAGCAGCCAAGAGACAGGGCGGTCGGGCTACACCTTC. Amino acids: CASSQETGRSGYTF. This rearrangement joins TRBV3-1 to TRBJ1-2; 7 bases fit TRBD1. J lost 8 bases, V lost 0 bases, and 6 bases had no gene match. In germline, CDR1 is LGHDT, CDR2 YNNKEL (reference sequence). This CDR3 comprises 14 residues.

This clonotype was detected a few times. CDR3 bases: TGTGCCAGCAGCTTTCTGACTAGCGGGGGGTTTGGGACAGATACGCAGTATTTT. As protein: CASSFLTSGGFGTDTQYF. The chain recombines TRBV7-8 with TRBJ2-3; TRBD2 agrees at 13 bases. The germline V gene encodes CDR1 SGHVS and CDR2 FQNEAQ. The CDR3 has 18 residues. J lost 3 bases, V lost 3 bases, and 9 bases had no gene match.

This clonotype was seen repeatedly, ten times or more. The gene calls are TRBV25-1 and TRBJ1-6, with D maybe TRBD1 (5 bases). The CDR3 runs to 16 residues. CDR1 is MGHDK, CDR2 SYGVNS, per germline. Between the trimmed V and J ends, which lost 6 bases and 2 bases, there was a span of 14 bases. As DNA, the CDR3 is TGTGCCAGCAGCGAAAGGGGCGAAACCTATAATTCACCCCTCCACTTT. Protein product: CASSERGETYNSPLHF.

This chain joins TRBV6-2 or TRBV6-3 and TRBJ2-4, with D possibly matching TRBD2 (6 bases). CDR3 size: 15 residues. The V end was cut by 0 bases, the J end by 3 bases, with 9 bases between. Germline values: CDR1 MNHEY, CDR2 SVGEGT. The CDR3 protein is CASSYSWDFKNIQYF. The DNA for the CDR3 is TGTGCCAGCAGTTACTCCTGGGACTTCAAAAACATTCAGTACTTC.

The V and J genes are TRBV2 and TRBJ2-1; D is perhaps TRBD1 or TRBD2 (5 bases each). Germline V gene data show CDR1 as SNHLY and CDR2 as FYNNEI. CDR3 length: 13 residues. Trimming took off 8 bases at V and 2 bases at J, with 10 bases between the two ends. CDR3 sequence (DNA): TGTGCCAGCTCCGGGGCGACCTACAATGAGCAGTTCTTC. This encodes CASSGATYNEQFF. The entire variable domain, with the rest obtained from reference TRBV2 and TRBJ2-1, is as follows: EPEVTQTPSHQVTQMGQEVILRCVPISNHLYFYWYRQILGQKVEFLVSFYNNEISEKSEIFDDQFSVERPDGSNFTLKIRSTKLEDSAMYFCASSGATYNEQFFGPGTRLTVL.

The rearrangement joins TRBV7-9 to TRBJ1-6; no reliable D call. Trimming took off 0 bases at V and 6 bases at J, with 6 bases between the two ends. Per germline, CDR1 SEHNR and CDR2 FQNEAQ (reference sequence). The length of the CDR3 is 14 residues. CDR3 in amino acids: CASSLAPINSPLHF. In nucleotides, the CDR3 is TGTGCCAGCAGCTTAGCCCCGATTAATTCACCCCTCCACTTT.

The chain carries TRBV20-1 and TRBJ2-7; D is perhaps TRBD2 (5 bases). Germline CDR1 and CDR2: DFQATT and SNEGSKA (reference sequence). The length of the CDR3 is 13 residues. V was shortened by 0 bases and J by 6 bases, with 12 bases between the two germline ends. CDR3 protein: CSARDRGGSEQYF. The CDR3 nucleotides are TGCAGTGCTAGAGATCGCGGAGGAAGCGAGCAGTACTTC.

The rearrangement uses TRBV19 and TRBJ1-1; TRBD1 matches at 7 bases. Germline CDR1 and CDR2: LNHDA and SQIVND (reference sequence). The CDR3 covers 15 residues. V dropped 5 bases and J dropped 2; count of bases not matched to a gene: 8. CDR3 in DNA: TGTGCCAGTAGTGTTCTGGACAGGCCCAACACTGAAGCTTTCTTT. Translating gives CASSVLDRPNTEAFF.

This clonotype was seen a few times. The chain uses TRBV15 and TRBJ2-7, with D unclear. The germline V gene encodes CDR1 LNHNV and CDR2 YYDKDF (reference sequence). The V end lost 5 bases, the J end lost 3 bases, and 14 bases lay between the germline ends. The CDR3 loop spans 14 amino acids. The CDR3 is CATSRRTEHYEQYF. In DNA form, the CDR3 reads TGTGCCACCAGCCGTCGGACCGAGCACTACGAGCAGTACTTC.

V is TRBV15 and J is TRBJ1-2; D not certain. CDR1 and CDR2 from the germline V gene are LNHNV and YYDKDF (reference sequence). The CDR3 runs 19 residues. The V end lost 3 bases, the J end lost 2 bases, and 25 bases lay between the germline ends. Here the CDR3 reads CATSSPIWQRGIINYGYTF. DNA for the CDR3: TGTGCCACCAGCAGCCCAATATGGCAGCGAGGCATAATAAACTATGGCTACACCTTC.

The chain joins TRBV12-3 or TRBV12-4 to TRBJ1-1; TRBD1 might be the D (5 bases). The CDR3 is 14 residues long. Trimming stripped 3 bases from V and 3 bases from J, with 11 bases between. CDR3 nucleotides: TGTGCCAGCAGTTTGGGACGGGATTACACTGAAGCTTTCTTT. Protein: CASSLGRDYTEAFF.

This sequence joins TRBV9 and TRBJ1-1; 8 bases align to TRBD1. After removal of 1 base from V and 0 bases from J, the junction contained 8 bases not matched to a gene. Germline CDR1 and CDR2: SGDLS and YYNGEE. The CDR3 consists of 17 residues. The chain's CDR3 is CASSVSPDRGVNTEAFF. The CDR3 bases are TGTGCCAGCAGCGTATCTCCTGACAGGGGAGTGAACACTGAAGCTTTCTTT.

The chain carries TRBV4-2 and TRBJ2-3; TRBD2 aligns across 11 bases. The CDR3 is 16 residues long. In germline, CDR1 is LGHNA, CDR2 YNFKEQ. The trim removed 1 base at V and 5 bases at J, leaving 5 bases unmatched. The CDR3 reads CASSQVLAGGVDTQYF. CDR3 DNA sequence: TGTGCCAGCAGCCAAGTCCTAGCGGGAGGTGTAGATACGCAGTATTTT.

The chain employs TRBV12-3 or TRBV12-4 and TRBJ2-3; 15 bases match TRBD2. Trimming took 5 bases from V and 8 from J; bases not matched to a gene: 8. The CDR3 is 16 residues long. The CDR3 DNA reads as TGTGCCAGCAGTCCCCGGACTAGCGGGGGGGCCGGTACGCAGTATTTT. This translates into CASSPRTSGGAGTQYF.

This chain connects TRBV29-1 to TRBJ1-2, with TRBD1 identical over 9 bases. V gave up 6 bases and J gave up 5 bases; unmatched junction bases: 13. Germline assignment: CDR1 SQVTM and CDR2 ANQGSEA. This CDR3 contains 15 residues. The CDR3 DNA follows: TGCAGCGTCTGGGCGGGACAGGGTTCGACGTATGGCTACACCTTC. This sequence encodes CSVWAGQGSTYGYTF. The full variable domain, completed using reference TRBV29-1 and TRBJ1-2, is SAVISQKPSRDICQRGTSLTIQCQVDSQVTMMFWYRQQPGQSLTLIATANQGSEATYESGFVIDKFPISRPNLTFSTLTVSNMSPEDSSIYLCSVWAGQGSTYGYTFGSGTRLTVV.

The chain couples TRBV29-1 to TRBJ1-2; D is uncertain. The CDR3 is 10 amino acids. The V and J ends lost 6 bases and 8 bases respectively, with 10 bases between them. Looked up from germline, CDR1 is SQVTM and CDR2 is ANQGSEA. CDR3 nucleotide sequence: TGCAGCGTGGATGGTCGAGGCTACACCTTC. This encodes CSVDGRGYTF.

In its sample, this clonotype was seen a few times. The V call is TRBV5-4, the J call TRBJ1-4; TRBD1 matches 7 bases. This CDR3 region has 14 residues. V was pared by 4 bases and J by 7 bases, with 7 bases of the junction left unmatched. Germline V CDR1 and CDR2: SGHNT, YYREEE (reference sequence). CDR3 nucleotides: TGTGCCAGCAGCAAGACAGGGAGCAGTGAAAAACTGTTTTTT. Protein sequence: CASSKTGSSEKLFF.

This clonotype was picked up a small number of times. The rearrangement uses TRBV6-6 and TRBJ2-2, with TRBD1 matching 9 bases. CDR1 and CDR2 (germline): MNHNY, SVGAGI (reference sequence). The CDR3 has 16 residues. V trimming: 8 bases; J trimming: 7 bases; junction bases outside the gene matches: 14. Here the CDR3 reads CASGSHRDRAFGELFF. The CDR3 region has the DNA TGTGCCAGCGGGTCTCACCGGGACAGGGCATTCGGGGAGCTGTTTTTT.

This clonotype showed up just a few times. The chain is built from TRBV7-9 and TRBJ2-2; tentative D call: TRBD2 (5 bases). V dropped 3 bases and J dropped 3 bases, with 14 bases sitting between them. The CDR3 spans 16 residues. CDR1 is SEHNR, CDR2 FQNEAQ, per germline (reference sequence). The CDR3 sequence is CASSFRGLRDTGELFF. The CDR3 DNA reads TGTGCCAGCAGCTTTCGAGGTTTGAGGGACACCGGGGAGCTGTTTTTT. The whole variable domain, filled in from reference TRBV7-9 and TRBJ2-2, reads DTGVSQNPRHKITKRGQNVTFRCDPISEHNRLYWYRQTLGQGPEFLTYFQNEAQLEKSRLLSDRFSAERPKGSFSTLEIQRTEQGDSAMYLCASSFRGLRDTGELFFGEGSRLTVL.

The rearrangement links TRBV4-1 to TRBJ1-6; the D gene is possibly TRBD1 (5 bases). Trimming pared 3 bases from V and 9 bases from J, leaving 12 bases between. The germline V gene encodes CDR1 MGHRA and CDR2 YSYEKL. The CDR3 totals 14 residues. CDR3 nucleotide sequence: TGCGCCAGCAGCCAGTGGTCAGGGACTTCACCCCTCCACTTT. Translated: CASSQWSGTSPLHF.

The chain employs TRBV29-1 and TRBJ2-2, with 7 bases that match TRBD2. The CDR3 sequence is 14 residues long. The V gene's germline CDR1 is SQVTM and CDR2 ANQGSEA. J gave up 2 bases and V 4 bases, and 4 bases lay outside the gene matches. The CDR3 DNA follows: TGCAGCGTTGCAAAGCGGGAAAACACCGGGGAGCTGTTTTTT. Translating gives CSVAKRENTGELFF.

The chain is built from TRBV5-1 and TRBJ1-2; D unresolved. The V gene lost 0 bases and the J gene lost 8 bases, with 8 bases spanning the gap. The CDR3 consists of 12 residues. CDR1 and CDR2 (germline): SGHRS, YFSETQ. DNA for the CDR3: TGCGCCAGCAGCTTGGGGCAGTTGGGCTACACCTTC. It yields the protein CASSLGQLGYTF.

The rearrangement links TRBV7-6 to TRBJ1-1, with unresolved D. Trimming removed 4 bases at V and 11 bases at J, with 17 bases between. This CDR3 is 13 amino acids long. The germline V gene encodes CDR1 SGHVS and CDR2 FNYEAQ. CDR3: CASSSAASSTAFF. CDR3 DNA: TGTGCCAGCAGCTCAGCTGCGTCGTCGACGGCTTTCTTT.

The chain uses TRBV12-3 or TRBV12-4 and TRBJ1-2; 9 bases are a match to TRBD1. The trim removed 6 bases at V and 2 bases at J, leaving 4 bases unmatched. The CDR3 contains 14 residues. The CDR3 region has the DNA TGTGCCAGCAGGGAGGACAGGGGAAACTATGGCTACACCTTC. It codes for CASREDRGNYGYTF.

The rearrangement uses TRBV29-1 and TRBJ2-1, with 12 bases fitting TRBD2. The germline CDR1 and CDR2 sequences are SQVTM and ANQGSEA. The CDR3 spans 15 residues. J lost 2 bases, V lost 6 bases, and 5 bases had no gene match. CDR3 residues: CSVGGLAGTYNEQFF. Written as DNA, the CDR3 is TGCAGCGTGGGGGGACTAGCGGGCACCTACAATGAGCAGTTCTTC.

The gene calls are TRBV7-9 and TRBJ2-7; 8 bases are shared with TRBD1. Losses at the gene ends were 4 bases for V and 6 bases for J; bases not matched to a gene: 11. CDR1 and CDR2 (germline): SEHNR, FQNEAQ (reference sequence). There are 15 residues in the CDR3. The CDR3 DNA is TGTGCCAGCAGCTCAGTCGGACAGGGCGGTGGCGAGCAGTACTTC. Protein product: CASSSVGQGGGEQYF.

This clonotype was detected only a few times. CDR3 in DNA: TGCGCCAGCAGCCAAGGCATGGACAGAGAAGAGACCCAGTACTTC. This encodes CASSQGMDREETQYF. The chain carries TRBV4-3 and TRBJ2-5; D might be TRBD1 (6 bases). Trimming removed 1 base at V and 3 bases at J, with 12 bases between. Germline V lookup: CDR1 LGHNA, CDR2 YSLEER. The CDR3 totals 15 residues.

The J gene is TRBJ1-1, the V gene TRBV5-6; D is unresolved. The CDR3 covers 13 residues. Germline lookup yields CDR1 SGHDT and CDR2 YYEEEE. Trimming pared 2 bases from V and 2 bases from J, leaving 7 bases between. Written as DNA, the CDR3 is TGTGCCAGCAGCTTCGAGTCAAACACTGAAGCTTTCTTT. Residues: CASSFESNTEAFF.